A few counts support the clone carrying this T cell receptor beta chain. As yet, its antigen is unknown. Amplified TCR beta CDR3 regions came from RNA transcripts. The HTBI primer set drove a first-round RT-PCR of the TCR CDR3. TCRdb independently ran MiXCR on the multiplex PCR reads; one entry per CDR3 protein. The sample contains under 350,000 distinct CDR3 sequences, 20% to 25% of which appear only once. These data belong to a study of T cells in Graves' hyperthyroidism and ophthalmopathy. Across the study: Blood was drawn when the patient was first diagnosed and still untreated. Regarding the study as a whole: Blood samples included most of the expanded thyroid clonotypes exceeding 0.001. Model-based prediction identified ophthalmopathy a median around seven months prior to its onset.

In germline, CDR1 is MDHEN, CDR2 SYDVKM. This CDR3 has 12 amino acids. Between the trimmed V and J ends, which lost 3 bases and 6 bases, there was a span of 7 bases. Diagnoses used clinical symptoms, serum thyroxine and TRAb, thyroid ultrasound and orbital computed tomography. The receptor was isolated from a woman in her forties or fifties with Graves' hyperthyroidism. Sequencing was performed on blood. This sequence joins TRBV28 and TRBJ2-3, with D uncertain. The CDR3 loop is CASSFNVDTQYF. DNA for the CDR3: TGTGCCAGCAGTTTCAATGTGGATACGCAGTATTTT.